This T cell receptor (beta chain) derives from a study of blood T cell repertoires in COVID-19. Study-level background: Samples taken during acute and convalescent COVID-19 were collected in the United States, Italy and Spain. T cells, B-cell-depleted T cells, or PBMCs provided the cDNA or gDNA that served as material.

Sequencing was performed with immunoSEQ multiplex PCR; in TCRdb, only in-frame clones are kept and a portion is missing. The data contain 60,000 to 75,000 clones, roughly 85% of them singletons. Per germline, CDR1 MDHEN and CDR2 SYDVKM. The V segment lost 6 bases and the J segment 7 bases; nucleotides outside the gene matches: 8. This CDR3 contains 14 residues. This chain joins TRBV28 and TRBJ2-1, with 8 bases that match TRBD2. This clonotype was obtained from a woman aged 45-59 years with COVID-19, enrolled during active disease. Sequencing was performed on peripheral blood. CDR3 loop: CASRVWTSKNEQFF. CDR3 sequence (DNA): TGTGCCAGCAGAGTTTGGACTAGCAAGAATGAGCAGTTCTTC.